The 32 T cell receptor beta chains in this list originate from one sample, sequenced in a study of blood T cells in healthy people across ages. Together with a sample-barcoded 5' primer, a J-beta primer mix was included in a second PCR lasting about 7 to 11 cycles. MiXCR was run by TCRdb on the 5' RACE reads, yielding one entry per CDR3 protein. Of over 600,000 distinct CDR3 sequences in the sample, about 61% were seen once. The sample consisted of blood. These receptors were collected from a man aged 40-50 years in good health.

This clonotype was seen more than once but under ten times. This sequence joins TRBV7-9 and TRBJ1-1; D may be TRBD1 (6 bases). Germline-derived CDR1 and CDR2 are SEHNR and FQNEAQ (reference sequence). The CDR3 runs 11 residues. V lost 4 bases, J lost 8 bases, and 8 bases lay in between. CDR3 in amino acids: CASSWQGEAFF. The CDR3 DNA reads TGTGCCAGCAGCTGGCAGGGGGAAGCTTTCTTT.

This sequence joins TRBV9 and TRBJ2-3; D uncertain. Trimming stripped 3 bases from V and 6 bases from J, with 11 bases between. This CDR3 region has 13 residues. Germline V CDR1 and CDR2: SGDLS, YYNGEE. The CDR3 loop reads CASSALGSDTQYF. CDR3 nucleotide sequence: TGTGCCAGCAGCGCGCTAGGTTCTGATACGCAGTATTTT.

V gene TRBV20-1 combines with J gene TRBJ1-6, with 8 bases lining up with TRBD1. CDR3 length: 15 amino acids. V shed 1 base and J 10 bases; nucleotides not matched to a gene: 9. Germline V gene lookup returns CDR1 DFQATT and CDR2 SNEGSKA (reference sequence). For the CDR3, the DNA is TGCAGTGCTAGAGGGCCGGGACAGGTAAACTCACCCCTCCACTTT. Amino acid sequence: CSARGPGQVNSPLHF.

The rearrangement joins TRBV14 to TRBJ2-3; D is uncertain. CDR3 length: 14 residues. V gave up 1 base and J gave up 2 bases, with 7 bases separating them. CDR1 and CDR2 from the germline V gene are SGHDN and FVKESK. The CDR3: CASSQGLHTDTQYF. In DNA, the CDR3 is TGTGCCAGCAGCCAAGGGTTGCACACAGATACGCAGTATTTT. Supplemented by reference TRBV14 and TRBJ2-3, the full variable domain reads EAGVTQFPSHSVIEKGQTVTLRCDPISGHDNLYWYRRVMGKEIKFLLHFVKESKQDESGMPNNRFLAERTGGTYSTLKVQPAELEDSGVYFCASSQGLHTDTQYFGPGTRLTVL.

The CDR3 sequence: CATSGPGQGEKLFF. CDR3 bases: TGTGCCACCAGTGGACCGGGACAGGGTGAAAAACTGTTTTTT. V usage is TRBV24-1 and J usage is TRBJ1-4; 9 nucleotides align to TRBD1. Germline V gene sequence: CDR1 KGHDR, CDR2 SFDVKD. CDR3 length: 14 amino acids. J lost 7 bases, V lost 5 bases, and 4 bases had no gene match.

The chain employs TRBV12-3 or TRBV12-4 and TRBJ2-5; tentatively, D is TRBD1 or TRBD2 (5 bases each). This CDR3 region has 13 residues. The V gene lost 6 bases and the J gene lost 4 bases, with 12 bases spanning the gap. The CDR3 DNA is TGTGCCAGCAGGCCCGGTGGGACAGAGACCCAGTACTTC. It is translated as CASRPGGTETQYF.

This clonotype was seen only once. The chain recombines TRBV9 with TRBJ2-1, with D perhaps TRBD1 or TRBD2 (5 bases each). Gene TRBJ2-7 matches the end of the DNA better, so the J call may be wrong. This CDR3 has 19 residues. Germline values: CDR1 SGDLS, CDR2 YYNGEE. In nucleotides, the CDR3 is TGTGCCAGCAAATGGGGCGAAGCGGCCCAGTCCCAAAATTACAATGAGCAGTACTTC. Translated, it gives CASKWGEAAQSQNYNEQYF.

This clonotype appeared a few times. This chain connects TRBV5-4 to TRBJ2-3; TRBD1 matches at 7 bases. From germline, CDR1 is SGHNT and CDR2 YYREEE (reference sequence). V lost 0 bases, J lost 4 bases, and 5 bases stayed unmatched. This CDR3 is 15 amino acids long. CDR3 in amino acids: CASSLGGGRADTQYF. For the CDR3, the DNA is TGTGCCAGCAGCTTGGGAGGGGGCCGGGCAGATACGCAGTATTTT.

The chain recombines TRBV29-1 with TRBJ1-1; D perhaps matches TRBD1 (5 bases). CDR3 size: 13 residues. CDR1 SQVTM and CDR2 ANQGSEA come from the germline V gene. Trimming shortened V by 8 bases and J by 2 bases, and 15 bases separated the two germline ends. The CDR3 nucleotides are TGCAGCACCTTGAGGGGATTCAACACTGAAGCTTTCTTT. Protein sequence: CSTLRGFNTEAFF.

This chain connects TRBV10-3 to TRBJ2-3; 7 bases are a match to TRBD1. There are 14 residues in the CDR3. Per the germline V gene, CDR1 is ENHRY and CDR2 is SYGVKD. The J segment lost 0 bases and the V segment lost 6 bases, leaving 3 bases of the junction unmatched. The CDR3 here is CAIRMTGSTDTQYF. In nucleotides, the CDR3 is TGTGCCATCAGGATGACAGGGAGCACAGATACGCAGTATTTT.

The CDR3 nucleotides read TGTGCCATCAGTGAATCCGGCCGTATTACCTACGAGCAGTACTTC. Its translation: CAISESGRITYEQYF. The rearrangement joins TRBV10-3 to TRBJ2-7; D gene unclear. V was pared by 3 bases and J by 2 bases, with 14 bases between. CDR1 is ENHRY, CDR2 SYGVKD, per germline. The CDR3 has 15 residues.

With regard to this clonotype: One junction end disagrees with the germline gene, perhaps due to a read error. V gene TRBV10-3 combines with J gene TRBJ1-1; D gene ambiguous. This CDR3 region has 13 residues. Germline V lookup: CDR1 ENHRY, CDR2 SYGVKD. This CDR3 is CAICDSTRDEAFF. Written as DNA, the CDR3 is TGTGCCATCTGTGATTCGACACGCGATGAAGCTTTCTTT.

Notes on this clonotype: With a much larger clone just one base away, this may be a read error. This chain connects TRBV20-1 to TRBJ2-1; 10 bases align to TRBD2. The end of the DNA aligns better with TRBJ2-7, so the J call may be wrong. Germline-derived CDR1 and CDR2 are DFQATT and SNEGSKA (reference sequence). The CDR3 is 15 residues long. CDR3 region: CSARDASGGLNEQYF. CDR3 DNA sequence: TGCAGTGCTAGAGACGCTAGCGGGGGTTTGAATGAGCAGTACTTC.

The chain links TRBV7-2 to TRBJ2-3; 13 bases are a match to TRBD2. The CDR3 has 16 amino acids. Looked up from germline, CDR1 is SGHTA and CDR2 is FQGNSA. V lost 5 bases and J lost 3; bases outside the gene matches: 5. The CDR3 DNA reads TGTGCCAGCAGCCAAGGACTAGCGGGAGTAACAGATACGCAGTATTTT. Translation gives CASSQGLAGVTDTQYF. Looking up the rest from reference TRBV7-2 and TRBJ2-3 gives the full variable domain: GAGVSQSPSNKVTEKGKDVELRCDPISGHTALYWYRQSLGQGLEFLIYFQGNSAPDKSGLPSDRFSAERTGGSVSTLTIQRTQQEDSAVYLCASSQGLAGVTDTQYFGPGTRLTVL.

The gene calls are TRBV20-1 and TRBJ1-6, with 8 bases lining up with TRBD1. Germline values: CDR1 DFQATT, CDR2 SNEGSKA (reference sequence). The CDR3 has 16 residues. V trimming: 5 bases; J trimming: 7 bases; junction bases outside the gene matches: 13. In DNA, the CDR3 is TGCAGTGCTTATACCTCTTGGGACAGGAGAAATTCACCCCTCCACTTT. It is translated as CSAYTSWDRRNSPLHF.

This clonotype was found a few times. The chain combines TRBV7-7 with TRBJ2-3; no clear D. V was shortened by 1 base and J by 4 bases, with 18 bases between the two germline ends. The CDR3 covers 17 residues. Germline lookup yields CDR1 SSHAT and CDR2 FNYEAQ (reference sequence). The CDR3 nucleotides are TGTGCCAGCAGCTTAGGGGTACAGCAACATGGCGCAGATACGCAGTATTTT. This sequence encodes CASSLGVQQHGADTQYF.

The gene calls are TRBV6-1 and TRBJ2-1; D possibly corresponds to TRBD1 (6 bases). With 3 bases removed from V and 3 bases from J, the gap between germline ends came to 9 bases. Germline loops: CDR1 MNHNS, CDR2 SASEGT. This CDR3 has 14 amino acids. The CDR3 sequence is CASSDRTVYNEQFF. The CDR3 DNA reads as TGTGCCAGCAGTGATAGGACAGTCTACAATGAGCAGTTCTTC.

In the case of this clonotype: Being one base from a much bigger clone, this may be a read error. The rearrangement links TRBV3-1 to TRBJ2-5; no clear D gene. The CDR3 contains 11 residues. Looked up from germline, CDR1 is LGHDT and CDR2 is YNNKEL (reference sequence). The CDR3 loop reads CTSSQVETQYF. DNA for the CDR3: TGTACCAGCAGCCAAGTAGAGACCCAGTACTTC.

V and J are TRBV4-1 and TRBJ2-7, with TRBD2 matching over 8 bases. Germline values: CDR1 MGHRA, CDR2 YSYEKL. J lost 2 bases, V lost 4 bases, and 4 bases had no gene match. The CDR3 is made up of 14 amino acids. The CDR3 sequence is CASSPTSVAYEQYF. The CDR3 DNA reads TGCGCCAGCAGCCCGACTAGCGTTGCCTACGAGCAGTACTTC.

The V call is TRBV6-6, the J call TRBJ2-7; D unclear. This CDR3 is built from 13 residues. V lost 6 bases and J 0 bases, leaving 9 bases between the germline ends. Germline values: CDR1 MNHNY, CDR2 SVGAGI (reference sequence). This CDR3 is CASRDVTSYEQYF. In DNA form, the CDR3 reads TGTGCCAGCAGGGATGTGACCTCCTACGAGCAGTACTTC.

The chain has TRBV7-8 and TRBJ2-7; 10 bases align to TRBD2. The CDR3 has 16 residues. Germline V gene sequence: CDR1 SGHVS, CDR2 FQNEAQ. With 2 bases clipped from V and 4 bases from J, the junction kept 8 bases outside the gene matches. CDR3 in amino acids: CASSLLMGSGGYEQYF. DNA of the CDR3: TGTGCCAGCAGCTTATTGATGGGTAGCGGGGGGTACGAGCAGTACTTC.

This chain connects TRBV7-2 to TRBJ2-1, with 8 positions matching TRBD1. CDR1 SGHTA and CDR2 FQGNSA come from the germline V gene. Trimming at V came to 5 bases and at J to 4 bases, leaving 7 bases not matched to a gene. CDR3 size: 15 residues. The CDR3 loop reads CASSTRRQGYNEQFF. CDR3 bases: TGTGCCAGCAGCACCCGCAGACAGGGGTACAATGAGCAGTTCTTC.

This clonotype was observed a few times. The V and J genes are TRBV4-2 and TRBJ2-7; D unclear. Germline CDR1 reads LGHNA; CDR2 reads YNFKEQ. Trimming left V 0 bases short and J 6 bases short, with 12 bases between. The CDR3 runs to 14 residues. CDR3 in amino acids: CASSQDLAAREQYF. The DNA of the CDR3 is TGTGCCAGCAGCCAAGATCTGGCAGCCCGCGAGCAGTACTTC.

This clonotype was picked up a small number of times. The chain employs TRBV4-3 and TRBJ2-1; D remains ambiguous. The CDR3 is made up of 15 amino acids. The germline V and J ends were trimmed by 0 bases and 4 bases, with 10 bases remaining between them. From germline, CDR1 is LGHNA and CDR2 YSLEER. The CDR3 here is CASSQEVSAYNEQFF. The CDR3 nucleotides are TGCGCCAGCAGCCAAGAGGTTTCGGCGTACAATGAGCAGTTCTTC.

CDR3 DNA sequence: TGCAGCGTTGATATCGGACAGGGCTACAATGAGCAGTTCTTC. Translation: CSVDIGQGYNEQFF. The chain combines TRBV29-1 with TRBJ2-1; TRBD1 agrees at 8 bases. This CDR3 contains 14 residues. With V trimmed by 3 bases and J by 3 bases, 4 bases remained unmatched. CDR1 and CDR2 from the germline V gene are SQVTM and ANQGSEA.

CDR3 loop: CASESGQTYEQYF. The CDR3 DNA is TGTGCCAGCGAATCGGGACAGACCTACGAGCAGTACTTC. The chain employs TRBV28 and TRBJ2-7; 7 bases line up with TRBD1. Germline V gene lookup returns CDR1 MDHEN and CDR2 SYDVKM. V was pared by 8 bases and J by 2 bases, with 6 bases of the junction left unmatched. The CDR3 runs 13 residues. The full variable domain, rest sourced from reference TRBV28 and TRBJ2-7, is DVKVTQSSRYLVKRTGEKVFLECVQDMDHENMFWYRQDPGLGLRLIYFSYDVKMKEKGDIPEGYSVSREKKERFSLILESASTNQTSMYLCASESGQTYEQYFGPGTRLTVT.

V is TRBV28 and J is TRBJ2-3; no clear D gene. V was shortened by 8 bases and J by 4 bases, with 16 bases between the two germline ends. The CDR3 is 14 residues long. Germline V lookup: CDR1 MDHEN, CDR2 SYDVKM. In DNA form, the CDR3 reads TGTGCCAGCCTCCGGGTCGGGCAGGCAGATACGCAGTATTTT. Protein product: CASLRVGQADTQYF.

In this sample, this clonotype turned up many times. The chain is built from TRBV12-3 or TRBV12-4 and TRBJ2-7; D possibly matches TRBD1 or TRBD2 (5 bases each). CDR3 length: 12 residues. Trimming took 1 base from V and 5 from J, leaving 6 bases between them. This CDR3 is CASSLGGDEQYF. The CDR3 DNA reads TGTGCCAGCAGTTTAGGAGGGGACGAGCAGTACTTC.

The chain has TRBV7-9 and TRBJ2-1; no firm D call. Germline values: CDR1 SEHNR, CDR2 FQNEAQ (reference sequence). There are 14 residues in the CDR3. The V end was cut by 3 bases, the J end by 8 bases, with 14 bases between. The CDR3 DNA reads TGTGCCAGCAGCTTGAGTTATGGGTCGGATGAGCAGTTCTTC. Translation: CASSLSYGSDEQFF.

This rearrangement joins TRBV5-1 to TRBJ1-2; D is undetermined. V was cut by 3 bases and J by 0 bases, with 15 bases left in between. CDR3 length: 16 residues. CDR1 SGHRS and CDR2 YFSETQ come from the germline V gene. In DNA form, the CDR3 reads TGCGCCAGCAGCTCTTGGATGGCCGGGACTAACTATGGCTACACCTTC. Protein product: CASSSWMAGTNYGYTF.

CDR3 region: CASSVGKLAAYNEQFF. As DNA, the CDR3 is TGTGCCAGCAGCGTAGGAAAACTAGCGGCGTACAATGAGCAGTTCTTC. This sequence joins TRBV9 and TRBJ2-1; TRBD2 aligns across 8 bases. Germline lookup yields CDR1 SGDLS and CDR2 YYNGEE. J was trimmed by 4 bases and V by 0 bases; bases with no gene match: 6. This CDR3 has 16 amino acids. Combining the CDR3 with reference TRBV9 and TRBJ2-1 gives the whole variable domain DSGVTQTPKHLITATGQRVTLRCSPRSGDLSVYWYQQSLDQGLQFLIQYYNGEERAKGNILERFSAQQFPDLHSELNLSSLELGDSALYFCASSVGKLAAYNEQFFGPGTRLTVL.

The V call is TRBV20-1, the J call TRBJ2-3, with 7 nucleotides matching TRBD1. The length of the CDR3 is 15 residues. From germline, CDR1 is DFQATT and CDR2 SNEGSKA (reference sequence). V lost 2 bases, J lost 4 bases, and 9 bases stayed unmatched. The CDR3 nucleotides are TGCAGTGCTAGATCCGGACAGGCGGGCCCAGATACGCAGTATTTT. Its protein is CSARSGQAGPDTQYF.